A selection of T cell receptor beta chains follows, all from one sample in a study of blood T cells in healthy people across ages. MiXCR was run by TCRdb on the 5' RACE reads, yielding one entry per CDR3 protein. This sample yields approximately 810,000 distinct CDR3 sequences, of which roughly 34% are seen a single time; 10% to 15% belongs to the top ten. Sample: blood. These receptors all stem from a man between 18 and 35 years old in good health. Both conserved end residues are part of each CDR3. Expanded clones get a size class; other rows say once, few or many, or leave the size out.

v_call | clone_size | cdr3_aa
TRBV4-2 | . | CASSRASGGEQYF
TRBV20-1 | . | CSARDLIAGDQETQYF
TRBV4-2 | . | CASSQEKGVSSDTQYF
TRBV25-1 | . | CASSEWRTVSGNTIYF
TRBV10-3 | . | CAISESLARSGNTIYF
TRBV6-2/TRBV6-3 | few | CASSGRGFGETQYF
TRBV12-3/TRBV12-4 | . | CASSRGRGETQYF
TRBV29-1 | many | CSVSGVSTDTQYF
TRBV3-1 | few | CASSPPKLGQGYYGYTF
TRBV20-1 | few | CSARSQETQYF
TRBV12-3/TRBV12-4 | many | CASGPRTDVSNEQFF
TRBV4-1 | few | CASSQVWDRDYEQFF
TRBV3-1 | . | CASSQASSQYF
TRBV20-1 | many | CSASRADLTDTQYF
TRBV4-2 | few | CASSPLVPGQGSGEKLFF
TRBV10-3 | few | CAISDSKGMAYNEQYF
TRBV7-2 | . | CASSLAPARNTEAFF